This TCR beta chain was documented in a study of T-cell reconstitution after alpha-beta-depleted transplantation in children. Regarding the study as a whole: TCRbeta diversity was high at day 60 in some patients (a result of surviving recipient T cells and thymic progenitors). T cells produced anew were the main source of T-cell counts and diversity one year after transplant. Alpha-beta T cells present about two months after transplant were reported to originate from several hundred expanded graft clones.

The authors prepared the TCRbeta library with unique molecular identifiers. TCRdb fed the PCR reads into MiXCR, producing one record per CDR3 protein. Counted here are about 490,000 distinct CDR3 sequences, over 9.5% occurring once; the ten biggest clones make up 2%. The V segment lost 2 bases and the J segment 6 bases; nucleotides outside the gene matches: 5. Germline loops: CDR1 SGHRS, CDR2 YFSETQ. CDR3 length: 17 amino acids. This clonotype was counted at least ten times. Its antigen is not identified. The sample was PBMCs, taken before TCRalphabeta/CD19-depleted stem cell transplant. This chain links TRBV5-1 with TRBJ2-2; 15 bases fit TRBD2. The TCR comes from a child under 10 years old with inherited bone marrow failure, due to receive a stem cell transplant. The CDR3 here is CASSFGLAGGLAGELFF. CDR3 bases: TGCGCCAGCAGCTTCGGACTAGCGGGAGGGCTCGCCGGGGAGCTGTTTTTT. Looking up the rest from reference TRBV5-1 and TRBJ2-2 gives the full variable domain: KAGVTQTPRYLIKTRGQQVTLSCSPISGHRSVSWYQQTPGQGLQFLFEYFSETQRNKGNFPGRFSGRQFSNSRSEMNVSTLELGDSALYLCASSFGLAGGLAGELFFGEGSRLTVL.